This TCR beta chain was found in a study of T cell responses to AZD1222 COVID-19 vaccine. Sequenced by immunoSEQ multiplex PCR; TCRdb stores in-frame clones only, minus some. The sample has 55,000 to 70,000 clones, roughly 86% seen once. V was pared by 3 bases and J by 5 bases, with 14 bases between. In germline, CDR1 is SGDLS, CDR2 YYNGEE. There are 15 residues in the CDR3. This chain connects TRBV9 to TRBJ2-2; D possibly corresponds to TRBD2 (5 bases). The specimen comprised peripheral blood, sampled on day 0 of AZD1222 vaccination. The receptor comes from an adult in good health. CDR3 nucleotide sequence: TGTGCCAGCAGCGGTCCCCGAGGGTTGACCGGGGAGCTGTTTTTT. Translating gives CASSGPRGLTGELFF.